This T cell receptor (beta chain) was recovered during a study of blood T cell repertoires in COVID-19. Overall study context: The United States, Italy and Spain supplied acute and convalescent COVID-19 samples. The analysed material was cDNA or gDNA that came from T cells, B-cell-depleted T cells, or PBMCs.

As processed by the authors: Nucleated cell number was recorded as an estimate derived from reference gene primer amplification. Method: immunoSEQ multiplex PCR; TCRdb's copy keeps in-frame clones and lacks some. Clone size and the V and J calls come from that table; the DNA yielded D and trimming. The data hold about 99,000 clones, with around four fifths observed a single time. Germline CDR1 and CDR2: MNHEY and SMNVEV (reference sequence). V trimming: 5 bases; J trimming: 4 bases; junction bases outside the gene matches: 10. This CDR3 spans 17 amino acids. Sequencing was performed on peripheral blood. The receptor was isolated from a man aged 55 to 70 with acute or convalescent COVID-19. The V and J genes are TRBV27 and TRBJ2-7, with 14 bases fitting TRBD2. In nucleotides, the CDR3 is TGTGCCAGCAGTGCCGGACTAGCGGGAGGAGAGGCGTACGAGCAGTACGTC. Translating it yields CASSAGLAGGEAYEQYV.